The entry below gives a single T cell receptor beta chain sequence along with its context. Its specificity is unknown. This entry is derived from a study of CD8 T cells in ankylosing spondylitis. Findings and caveats of the study: Clones linked to disease were reported to show significant enrichment in matched ankylosing spondylitis synovial fluid.

TCRdb analysed the 5' RACE reads with MiXCR anew, one entry per CDR3 protein. Of about 360,000 distinct CDR3 sequences listed, 20% were seen once; the top ten hold around 13%. Per the germline V gene, CDR1 is LGHDT and CDR2 is YNNKEL (reference sequence). The CDR3 has 13 residues. The V end lost 4 bases, the J end lost 6 bases, and 9 bases lay between the germline ends. The rearrangement links TRBV3-1 to TRBJ2-2, with a weak D call TRBD2 (5 bases). Sequenced input: blood, either unsorted or a sorted T cell fraction (not recorded which). The TCR originated in a male donor with ankylosing spondylitis or in good health (not recorded which). This CDR3 is CASSPTAAGELFF. DNA for the CDR3: TGTGCCAGCAGCCCAACAGCGGCCGGGGAGCTGTTTTTT.